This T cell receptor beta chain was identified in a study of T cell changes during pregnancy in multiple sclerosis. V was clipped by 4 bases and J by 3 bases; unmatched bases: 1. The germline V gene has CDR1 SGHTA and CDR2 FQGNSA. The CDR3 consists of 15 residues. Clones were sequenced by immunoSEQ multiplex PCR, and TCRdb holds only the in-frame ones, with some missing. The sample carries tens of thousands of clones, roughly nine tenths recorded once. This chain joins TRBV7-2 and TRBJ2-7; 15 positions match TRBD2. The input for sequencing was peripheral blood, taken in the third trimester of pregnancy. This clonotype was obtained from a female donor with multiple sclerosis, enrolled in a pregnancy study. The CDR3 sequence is CASSSGLAGGYEQYF. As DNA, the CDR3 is TGTGCCAGCAGCTCGGGACTAGCGGGAGGCTACGAGCAGTACTTC.